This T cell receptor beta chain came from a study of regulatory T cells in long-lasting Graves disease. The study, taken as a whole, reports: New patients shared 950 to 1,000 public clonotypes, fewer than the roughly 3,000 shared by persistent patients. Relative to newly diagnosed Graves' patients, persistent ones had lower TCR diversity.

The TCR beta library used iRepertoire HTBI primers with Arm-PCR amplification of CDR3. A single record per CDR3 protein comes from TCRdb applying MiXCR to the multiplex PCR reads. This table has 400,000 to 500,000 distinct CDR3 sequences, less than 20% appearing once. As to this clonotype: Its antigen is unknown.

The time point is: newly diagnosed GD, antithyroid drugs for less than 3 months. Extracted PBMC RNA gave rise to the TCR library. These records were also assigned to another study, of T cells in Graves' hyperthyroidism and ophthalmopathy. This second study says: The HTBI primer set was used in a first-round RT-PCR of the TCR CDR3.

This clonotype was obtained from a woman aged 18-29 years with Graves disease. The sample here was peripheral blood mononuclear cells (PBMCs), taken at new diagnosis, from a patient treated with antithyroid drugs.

CDR3 nucleotide sequence: TGTGCCACCAGCTCACTAGCGGGCGGTCACAATGAGCAGTACTTC. Protein product: CATSSLAGGHNEQYF. The chain carries TRBV24-1 and TRBJ2-1; 9 nucleotides match TRBD2. The last part of the DNA fits TRBJ2-7 better; the J call may be wrong. This CDR3 region has 15 residues. Germline lookup yields CDR1 KGHDR and CDR2 SFDVKD.